Below are 20 T cell receptor beta chains sequenced from a single sample in a study of Ad26.COV2.S vaccination and SARS-CoV-2 variants. Stated treatment: 19 received Ad26.COV2.S at low or high dose, single or two shots; about 5 received placebo; per-sample allocation not given. Vaccine and placebo recipients were sampled on day 63 after the first injection. Here immunoSEQ multiplex PCR was the method, and the copy in TCRdb shows in-frame clones only, minus some. The data hold a few hundred thousand clones, with approximately 89% observed a single time. Sequenced material: peripheral blood, taken in a trial of Ad26.COV2.S vaccine versus placebo. These TCRs come from a person aged 18-60 years who received the Ad26.COV2.S COVID-19 vaccine or a placebo.

The genes are TRBV19 and TRBJ2-2; no clear D. The germline V and J ends were trimmed by 4 bases and 2 bases, with 8 bases remaining between them. In germline, CDR1 is LNHDA, CDR2 SQIVND (reference sequence). The CDR3 has 14 residues. DNA of the CDR3: TGTGCCAGTAGTACGGGTCCAAACACCGGGGAGCTGTTTTTT. It is translated as CASSTGPNTGELFF.

The chain joins TRBV19 to TRBJ2-1; 9 positions agree with TRBD2. The CDR3 spans 15 residues. CDR1 and CDR2 from the germline V gene are LNHDA and SQIVND (reference sequence). J gave up 9 bases and V 4 bases, and 10 bases lay outside the gene matches. CDR3 amino acids: CASSTLAGDVGEQFF. The CDR3 coding sequence is TGTGCCAGTAGTACCTTAGCGGGAGATGTTGGTGAGCAGTTCTTC.

V is TRBV7-7 and J is TRBJ2-2; D not certain. CDR1 and CDR2 from the germline V gene are SSHAT and FNYEAQ (reference sequence). V lost 2 bases and J 1 base, leaving 5 bases between the germline ends. CDR3 size: 14 residues. CDR3 sequence: CASSLRQNTGELFF. The DNA of the CDR3 is TGTGCCAGCAGCTTACGCCAGAACACCGGGGAGCTGTTTTTT. Full variable domain (missing parts from reference TRBV7-7 and TRBJ2-2): GAGVSQSPRYKVTKRGQDVTLRCDPISSHATLYWYQQALGQGPEFLTYFNYEAQPDKSGLPSDRFSAERPEGSISTLTIQRTEQRDSAMYRCASSLRQNTGELFFGEGSRLTVL.

V usage is TRBV7-9 and J usage is TRBJ2-7; D gene uncertain. The germline gives CDR1 SEHNR, CDR2 FQNEAQ (reference sequence). The CDR3 covers 13 residues. The V and J ends lost 2 bases and 1 base respectively, with 6 bases between them. This chain's CDR3 is CASSLSRSYEQYF. CDR3 bases: TGTGCCAGCAGCTTAAGCAGGTCCTACGAGCAGTACTTC.

The chain's CDR3 is CASMGPTGMYGYTF. The CDR3 DNA sequence: TGTGCCAGCATGGGTCCTACAGGGATGTATGGCTACACCTTC. This chain uses TRBV7-9 with TRBJ1-2; D perhaps matches TRBD1 (6 bases). CDR1 and CDR2 from the germline V gene are SEHNR and FQNEAQ (reference sequence). Trimming removed 7 bases at V and 5 bases at J, with 17 bases between. The CDR3 is 14 residues long.

V is TRBV27 and J is TRBJ2-7, with 12 bases fitting TRBD2. J was trimmed by 4 bases and V by 3 bases; bases with no gene match: 1. The CDR3 covers 14 residues. Germline V gene lookup returns CDR1 MNHEY and CDR2 SMNVEV (reference sequence). The CDR3 is CASSFGTSGYEQYF. For the CDR3, the DNA is TGTGCCAGCAGTTTCGGGACTAGCGGGTACGAGCAGTACTTC.

This clone was counted between two and nine times. CDR3 in DNA: TGTGCCAGCAGCCAAGTTGGTCCCCGTCCAACCTACGAGCAGTACTTC. As protein: CASSQVGPRPTYEQYF. This chain joins TRBV3-1 (or the pseudogene TRBV3-2) and TRBJ2-7; D unresolved. The CDR3 runs to 16 residues. CDR1 and CDR2 from the germline V gene are LGHDT and YNNKEL (reference sequence). V was shortened by 1 base and J by 2 bases, with 15 bases between the two germline ends.

The chain employs TRBV2 and TRBJ2-1; D is uncertain. Trimming removed 3 bases at V and 2 bases at J, with 11 bases between. Germline-derived CDR1 and CDR2 are SNHLY and FYNNEI. This CDR3 is built from 15 residues. The CDR3 spells CASSESPTAYNEQFF. The CDR3 nucleotides read TGTGCCAGCAGTGAGAGTCCTACGGCCTACAATGAGCAGTTCTTC.

The chain recombines TRBV7-2 with TRBJ1-2; D perhaps matches TRBD1 (6 bases). The CDR3 is 15 amino acids. CDR1 SGHTA and CDR2 FQGNSA come from the germline V gene. Trimming removed 1 base at V and 2 bases at J, with 11 bases between. CDR3: CASSLVAGANYGYTF. For the CDR3, the DNA is TGTGCCAGCAGCTTAGTGGCGGGGGCGAACTATGGCTACACCTTC.

This clone was seen just once. V and J are TRBV7-6 and TRBJ2-3, with D maybe TRBD2 (5 bases). The length of the CDR3 is 15 residues. V was trimmed by 1 base and J by 4 bases, leaving 12 bases between them. Germline CDR1 SGHVS, CDR2 FNYEAQ. The CDR3 loop is CASSLEGLKSDTQYF. In nucleotides, the CDR3 is TGTGCCAGCAGCTTAGAAGGACTTAAATCAGATACGCAGTATTTT. Full variable domain (outside the CDR3, taken from reference TRBV7-6 and TRBJ2-3): GAGVSQSPRYKVTKRGQDVALRCDPISGHVSLYWYRQALGQGPEFLTYFNYEAQQDKSGLPNDRFSAERPEGSISTLTIQRTEQRDSAMYRCASSLEGLKSDTQYFGPGTRLTVL.

The DNA for the CDR3 is TGTGCCAGCAGTTACCAGGAAAACTACGAGCAGTACTTC. It translates to CASSYQENYEQYF. The chain carries TRBV6-2 or TRBV6-3 and TRBJ2-7; D remains ambiguous. Germline V gene sequence: CDR1 MNHEY, CDR2 SVGEGT. The CDR3 sequence is 13 residues long. Trimming shortened V by 2 bases and J by 3 bases, and 8 bases separated the two germline ends.

V gene TRBV5-6 combines with J gene TRBJ2-5; possible D gene TRBD2, 5 bases. The germline V and J ends were trimmed by 4 bases and 7 bases, with 8 bases remaining between them. The germline V gene has CDR1 SGHDT and CDR2 YYEEEE. CDR3 length: 11 residues. This CDR3 is CASSDRGTQYF. In nucleotides, the CDR3 is TGTGCCAGCAGCGACCGGGGGACCCAGTACTTC.

This sequence joins TRBV29-1 and TRBJ1-1; unclear D gene. The germline V and J ends were trimmed by 3 bases and 3 bases, with 11 bases remaining between them. The CDR3 loop spans 13 amino acids. The germline V gene has CDR1 SQVTM and CDR2 ANQGSEA. CDR3 sequence reads: CSVDPRGDTEAFF. CDR3 DNA: TGCAGCGTTGACCCTCGGGGTGACACTGAAGCTTTCTTT.

This chain connects TRBV6-2 or TRBV6-3 to TRBJ1-5; weak D call: TRBD1 (6 bases). The CDR3 extends over 14 amino acids. Germline V gene data show CDR1 as MNHEY and CDR2 as SVGEGT. V lost 5 bases, J lost 9 bases, and 17 bases lay in between. The CDR3 nucleotides read TGTGCCAGCAGTCAGGGGAGGGGTAGTCCGCCCCAGCATTTT. This sequence encodes CASSQGRGSPPQHF.

CDR3: CASSLANRGLEAFF. The CDR3 DNA sequence: TGTGCCAGCAGCTTGGCTAACAGGGGGCTTGAAGCTTTCTTT. The J gene is TRBJ1-1, the V gene TRBV5-6, with 9 nucleotides matching TRBD1. This CDR3 has 14 residues. Germline CDR1 SGHDT, CDR2 YYEEEE. The ends lost 0 bases at V and 7 bases at J; junction bases unmatched: 4.

As DNA, the CDR3 is TGTGCCTGGAGTGTACAGAGAGATCAGCCCCAGCATTTT. Amino acids: CAWSVQRDQPQHF. The chain recombines TRBV30 with TRBJ1-5, with D unclear. Trimming took 0 bases from V and 5 from J, leaving 8 bases between them. Germline CDR1 GTSNPN, CDR2 SVGIG (reference sequence). This CDR3 comprises 13 residues. Together with reference TRBV30 and TRBJ1-5, the CDR3 gives the full variable domain: SQTIHQWPATLVQPVGSPLSLECTVEGTSNPNLYWYRQAAGRGLQLLFYSVGIGQISSEVPQNLSASRPQDRQFILSSKKLLLSDSGFYLCAWSVQRDQPQHFGDGTRLSIL.

In its sample, this clone was seen once. The chain employs TRBV11-2 and TRBJ1-4; D remains unclear. The CDR3 loop spans 13 amino acids. CDR1 is SGHAT and CDR2 is FQNNGV in the germline V gene. V was shortened by 5 bases and J by 7 bases, with 11 bases between the two germline ends. CDR3 residues: CASSPDGLEKLFF. DNA of the CDR3: TGTGCCAGCAGCCCGGACGGGCTTGAAAAACTGTTTTTT. The full variable domain, completed using reference TRBV11-2 and TRBJ1-4, is EAGVAQSPRYKIIEKRQSVAFWCNPISGHATLYWYQQILGQGPKLLIQFQNNGVVDDSQLPKDRFSAERLKGVDSTLKIQPAKLEDSAVYLCASSPDGLEKLFFGSGTQLSVL.

This clone was detected only once. The gene calls are TRBV12-3 or TRBV12-4 and TRBJ1-5; maybe TRBD1 (5 bases). With 8 bases removed from V and 4 bases from J, the gap between germline ends came to 9 bases. CDR3 length: 12 residues. The CDR3 sequence is CASGGGNQPQHF. The CDR3, as DNA: TGTGCCAGCGGGGGTGGGAATCAGCCCCAGCATTTT.

This clone was recorded once. The chain links TRBV15 to TRBJ1-4; D is possibly TRBD1 (6 bases). Looked up from germline, CDR1 is LNHNV and CDR2 is YYDKDF (reference sequence). The length of the CDR3 is 15 residues. V gave up 3 bases and J gave up 8 bases, with 16 bases separating them. DNA of the CDR3: TGTGCCACCAGCAGCTCCACCAGGGGAAGCGAAAAACTGTTTTTT. Encoded protein: CATSSSTRGSEKLFF.

A note on this clone: This clone may be a read error of a much larger clone one base away. This CDR3 is also generated by other DNA sequences in the sample. The rearrangement links TRBV6-2 or TRBV6-3 to TRBJ2-6, with D hard to call. The CDR3 contains 13 residues. CDR1 and CDR2 from the germline V gene are MNHEY and SVGEGT. The V end was cut by 0 bases, the J end by 3 bases, with 0 bases between. In nucleotides, the CDR3 is TGTGCCAGCAGTTACTCTGGGGCCAACGTCCTGACTTTC. As protein: CASSYSGANVLTF.